The T cell receptor beta chain described here comes from a study of Ad26.COV2.S vaccination and SARS-CoV-2 variants. Across the study: The study gave Ad26.COV2.S intramuscularly, once or twice 56 days apart.

The protocol was immunoSEQ multiplex PCR, while the TCRdb copy is restricted to in-frame clones and leaves out a portion. The repertoire includes 300,000 to 400,000 clones, around 86% of them detected once, and around 3.6% sits in the top ten. The treatment: roughly 19 received Ad26.COV2.S at low or high dose, single or two shots; 5 received placebo; per-sample allocation not given. The study sampled participants on day 63 after the first vaccine or placebo injection. The vaccine antigen was prefusion-stabilized Wuhan SARS-CoV-2 spike. This sequence originates from a person aged 18-65 years who received the Ad26.COV2.S COVID-19 vaccine or a placebo. This specimen consisted of peripheral blood, obtained in a trial of Ad26.COV2.S vaccine versus placebo.

CDR3: CASSTGGTEAFF. DNA for the CDR3: TGTGCCAGCAGCACGGGGGGCACTGAAGCTTTCTTT. J is TRBJ1-1 and V is TRBV5-5, with D perhaps matching TRBD1 (5 bases). Per the germline V gene, CDR1 is SGHKS and CDR2 is YYEKEE (reference sequence). CDR3 length equals 12 residues. V gave up 4 bases and J gave up 4 bases, with 8 bases separating them.